This record concerns one TCR beta chain sequence. The data were obtained in a study of blood T cell repertoires in COVID-19. Method: immunoSEQ multiplex PCR; TCRdb's copy keeps in-frame clones and lacks some. The sample contains hundreds of thousands of clones, 83% of which appear only once. Germline CDR1 is SGHRS and CDR2 is YFSETQ. Unmatched junction bases numbered 8, after V lost 3 bases and J lost 0 bases. The CDR3 consists of 17 residues. The TCR sequence derives from a woman in her forties or fifties who had recovered from COVID-19. The chain uses TRBV5-1 and TRBJ2-7; TRBD1 matches at 11 bases. Sequenced material: peripheral blood. DNA of the CDR3: TGCGCCAGCAGCTCGATTCCCGGGACAGGGGGCTCCTACGAGCAGTACTTC. Translated, it gives CASSSIPGTGGSYEQYF.